The T cell receptor beta chain under discussion was sequenced for a study of CD8 T cells in ankylosing spondylitis. The CDR3 contains 14 residues. The germline V gene encodes CDR1 SGHTA and CDR2 FQGNSA. Trimming took 4 bases from V and 3 from J; bases not matched to a gene: 3. Whole-study findings and limits: Disease-linked clones reportedly concentrated significantly in matched ankylosing spondylitis synovial fluid. A TCR beta motif of several highly homologous variants appeared characteristic of ankylosing spondylitis blood. Some of the motif variants had earlier been found in reactive arthritis patients' fluid and blood.

Construction of TCR beta libraries was performed using quantitative 5'-RACE with molecular barcodes. TCRdb ran MiXCR on the 5' RACE reads and lists one entry per CDR3 protein. Among around 320,000 distinct CDR3 sequences, around 21% were seen once, and the ten largest hold about 3.7%. On this clonotype: The antigen is not known.

The rearrangement joins TRBV7-2 to TRBJ1-5; 7 nucleotides agree with TRBD1. The clonotype comes from a female donor with ankylosing spondylitis or in good health (not recorded which). The sequencing input was blood, either unsorted or a sorted T cell fraction (not recorded which). The CDR3 region has the DNA TGTGCCAGCAGCTCCACAGGGGTCAATCAGCCCCAGCATTTT. It translates to CASSSTGVNQPQHF.